These 16 T cell receptor beta chains came from one sample sequenced in a study of cytomegalovirus exposure and HLA in healthy donors. The PCR had 60 Vbeta and 13 Jbeta primers. Method: immunoSEQ multiplex PCR; TCRdb's copy keeps in-frame clones and lacks some. The sample carries roughly 110,000 clones, about two thirds recorded once. Sequences were obtained from PBMCs. These receptors originate from a boy between 10 and 17 years old in good health and CMV-seronegative.

The chain carries TRBV10-3 and TRBJ2-7; tentative D call: TRBD2 (6 bases). Germline values: CDR1 ENHRY, CDR2 SYGVKD. V gave up 11 bases and J gave up 0 bases, with 14 bases separating them. The CDR3 contains 13 residues. CDR3 DNA sequence: TGTGCCGCGGGACTCCCGAGCTCCTACGAGCAGTACTTC. This sequence encodes CAAGLPSSYEQYF.

The chain uses TRBV7-2 and TRBJ1-1; TRBD1 aligns across 7 bases. V lost 8 bases and J lost 4; bases outside the gene matches: 7. CDR1 and CDR2 (germline): SGHTA, FQGNSA. The CDR3 extends over 13 amino acids. DNA for the CDR3: TGTGCCAGCCGGAGGGACAGCATCACTGAAGCTTTCTTT. The encoded protein is CASRRDSITEAFF.

The V and J genes are TRBV28 and TRBJ2-3; 10 bases fit TRBD2. The CDR3 covers 16 residues. Germline CDR1 is MDHEN and CDR2 is SYDVKM. After removal of 3 bases from V and 2 bases from J, the junction contained 5 bases not matched to a gene. The CDR3 protein is CASSFQSGRVTDTQYF. CDR3 coding DNA: TGTGCCAGCAGTTTCCAGAGCGGGAGGGTCACAGATACGCAGTATTTT. The full variable domain, its missing parts supplied by reference TRBV28 and TRBJ2-3, is DVKVTQSSRYLVKRTGEKVFLECVQDMDHENMFWYRQDPGLGLRLIYFSYDVKMKEKGDIPEGYSVSREKKERFSLILESASTNQTSMYLCASSFQSGRVTDTQYFGPGTRLTVL.

The V call is TRBV5-1, the J call TRBJ2-7, with a tentative D call TRBD2 (7 bases). CDR1 and CDR2 (germline): SGHRS, YFSETQ. The germline V and J ends were trimmed by 0 bases and 0 bases, with 10 bases remaining between them. This CDR3 spans 15 amino acids. The CDR3 reads CASSLAGGPSYEQYF. The CDR3 coding sequence is TGCGCCAGCAGCTTGGCCGGGGGGCCCTCCTACGAGCAGTACTTC.

This clone has just a few counts. The genes are TRBV15 and TRBJ1-1; D perhaps matches TRBD1 (6 bases). V was trimmed by 0 bases and J by 5 bases, leaving 13 bases between them. In germline, CDR1 is LNHNV, CDR2 YYDKDF (reference sequence). CDR3 length: 15 amino acids. The CDR3 region has the DNA TGTGCCACCAGCAGAGAAGGGGGAATCGGTACTGAAGCTTTCTTT. It translates to CATSREGGIGTEAFF.

This clone was recorded only once. Other nucleotide sequences in the sample specify the same CDR3. The chain couples TRBV7-9 to TRBJ1-1; maybe TRBD1 (5 bases). Trimming shortened V by 7 bases and J by 5 bases, and 11 bases separated the two germline ends. Germline assignment: CDR1 SEHNR and CDR2 FQNEAQ (reference sequence). This CDR3 comprises 12 residues. CDR3 DNA: TGTGCCAGCACCTACGGGGGTACTGAAGCTTTCTTT. Protein sequence: CASTYGGTEAFF.

The rearrangement joins TRBV5-4 to TRBJ2-7, with 7 bases matching TRBD1. Germline V gene sequence: CDR1 SGHNT, CDR2 YYREEE (reference sequence). V was pared by 4 bases and J by 0 bases, with 4 bases of the junction left unmatched. CDR3 length: 14 residues. CDR3 DNA: TGTGCCAGCAGCCCCCGGACAGGCTCCTACGAGCAGTACTTC. Its translation: CASSPRTGSYEQYF. The full variable domain, in which reference TRBV5-4 and TRBJ2-7 provide the parts outside the CDR3, is ETGVTQSPTHLIKTRGQQVTLRCSSQSGHNTVSWYQQALGQGPQFIFQYYREEENGRGNFPPRFSGLQFPNYSSELNVNALELDDSALYLCASSPRTGSYEQYFGPGTRLTVT.

The chain carries TRBV27 and TRBJ1-1; D not certain. The CDR3 totals 13 residues. V gave up 5 bases and J gave up 2 bases, with 9 bases separating them. Germline loops: CDR1 MNHEY, CDR2 SMNVEV (reference sequence). The CDR3, as DNA: TGTGCCAGCAGTCTTCGAGGAAACACTGAAGCTTTCTTT. It codes for CASSLRGNTEAFF.

The genes are TRBV13 and TRBJ1-2; TRBD1 matches at 10 bases. V dropped 4 bases and J dropped 6; count of bases not matched to a gene: 11. The germline gives CDR1 PRHDT, CDR2 FYEKMQ (reference sequence). CDR3 length equals 16 residues. The CDR3 is CASSSTGTGAFDGYTF. The CDR3 DNA reads TGTGCCAGCAGCTCCACCGGGACAGGGGCTTTCGATGGCTACACCTTC. The full variable domain, in which reference TRBV13 and TRBJ1-2 provide the parts outside the CDR3, is AAGVIQSPRHLIKEKRETATLKCYPIPRHDTVYWYQQGPGQDPQFLISFYEKMQSDKGSIPDRFSAQQFSDYHSELNMSSLELGDSALYFCASSSTGTGAFDGYTFGSGTRLTVV.

The chain couples TRBV5-4 to TRBJ2-5; the match to TRBD2 covers 14 bases. The CDR3 has 18 residues. The germline CDR1 and CDR2 sequences are SGHNT and YYREEE (reference sequence). With 4 bases clipped from V and 0 bases from J, the junction kept 8 bases outside the gene matches. The CDR3 protein is CASSAGLAGGNYQETQYF. Here the CDR3 DNA reads TGTGCCAGCAGCGCCGGACTAGCGGGAGGCAATTACCAAGAGACCCAGTACTTC.

This clone was seen many times. The chain employs TRBV5-6 and TRBJ2-7, with a possible D match to TRBD1 (6 bases). This CDR3 region has 14 residues. V dropped 3 bases and J dropped 0 bases, with 10 bases sitting between them. Germline V CDR1 and CDR2: SGHDT, YYEEEE. The CDR3: CASSWIGGSYEQYF. The CDR3 bases are TGTGCCAGCAGCTGGATAGGGGGCTCCTACGAGCAGTACTTC.

A single count supports this clone. The chain joins TRBV5-4 to TRBJ2-5; TRBD1 might be the D (5 bases). The V gene lost 4 bases and the J gene lost 0 bases, with 10 bases spanning the gap. The CDR3 contains 14 residues. Germline V gives CDR1 SGHNT, CDR2 YYREEE (reference sequence). The CDR3 DNA follows: TGTGCCAGCAGCCGTCGACAGTACCAAGAGACCCAGTACTTC. Amino acids: CASSRRQYQETQYF.

The chain combines TRBV7-8 with TRBJ1-5; D perhaps matches TRBD1 (5 bases). Trimming stripped 1 base from V and 5 bases from J, with 6 bases between. Germline values: CDR1 SGHVS, CDR2 FQNEAQ. This CDR3 is built from 13 residues. The DNA for the CDR3 is TGTGCCAGCAGCTTAGGCAGGGATCAGCCCCAGCATTTT. It specifies CASSLGRDQPQHF.

In DNA, the CDR3 is TGTGCCAGCAGTGAACCGAGCTATGGCTACACCTTC. Protein product: CASSEPSYGYTF. The chain recombines TRBV25-1 with TRBJ1-2; no firm D call. With 2 bases removed from V and 4 bases from J, the gap between germline ends came to 5 bases. This CDR3 has 12 residues. Germline V gene sequence: CDR1 MGHDK, CDR2 SYGVNS.

The V gene is TRBV19, the J gene TRBJ2-1; 7 bases fit TRBD2. With 3 bases clipped from V and 4 bases from J, the junction kept 12 bases outside the gene matches. CDR3 length: 17 residues. CDR1 LNHDA and CDR2 SQIVND come from the germline V gene (reference sequence). The CDR3 nucleotides are TGTGCCAGTAGTATGGGGTGGCTAGCGGAAAGTTACAATGAGCAGTTCTTC. Protein sequence: CASSMGWLAESYNEQFF.

The rearrangement uses TRBV19 and TRBJ1-2; TRBD1 is a possible D gene (5 bases). Germline values: CDR1 LNHDA, CDR2 SQIVND (reference sequence). V was pared by 7 bases and J by 5 bases, with 17 bases between. The CDR3 runs to 14 residues. The CDR3 protein is CASTVSVGRYGYTF. The CDR3 bases are TGTGCCAGTACGGTTTCGGTGGGGCGTTATGGCTACACCTTC.